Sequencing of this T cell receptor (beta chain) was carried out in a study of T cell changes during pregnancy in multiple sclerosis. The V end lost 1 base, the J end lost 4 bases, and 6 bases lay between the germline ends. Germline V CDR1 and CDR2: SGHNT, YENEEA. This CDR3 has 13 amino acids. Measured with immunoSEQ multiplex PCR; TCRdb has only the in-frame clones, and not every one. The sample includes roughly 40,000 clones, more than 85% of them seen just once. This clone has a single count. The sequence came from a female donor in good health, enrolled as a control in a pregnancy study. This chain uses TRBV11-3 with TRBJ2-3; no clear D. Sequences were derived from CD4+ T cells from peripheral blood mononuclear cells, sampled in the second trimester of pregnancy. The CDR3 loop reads CASSLGSADTQYF. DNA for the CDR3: TGTGCCAGCAGCTTAGGGTCGGCAGATACGCAGTATTTT.